Each of the 26 T cell receptor beta chains below was sequenced from the same sample in a study of blood T cells in healthy people across ages. A sample-barcoded 5' primer and a J-beta primer mix were used in a second PCR of roughly 6 to 12 cycles. A single record per CDR3 protein comes from TCRdb applying MiXCR to the 5' RACE reads. The table lists fewer than 1.5 million distinct CDR3 sequences, around 39% of them singletons, with approximately 7.9% in the top ten. Sequenced input: blood. The receptors come from a woman younger than 30 in good health.

Only a few counts were recorded for this clonotype. V and J are TRBV9 and TRBJ2-7; a possible D gene is TRBD2 (5 bases). Germline V gives CDR1 SGDLS, CDR2 YYNGEE. The CDR3 sequence is 15 residues long. V was clipped by 2 bases and J by 4 bases, with 16 bases between them. The CDR3 nucleotides are TGTGCCAGCAGCGTCCTTAGCTCGGACTTTTACGAGCAGTACTTC. As protein: CASSVLSSDFYEQYF.

The chain has TRBV10-3 and TRBJ2-5, with 12 bases identical to TRBD2. V lost 11 bases and J lost 11; bases outside the gene matches: 6. CDR3 length: 11 residues. Per the germline V gene, CDR1 is ENHRY and CDR2 is SYGVKD. CDR3 loop: CAAGTSGPQYF. Here the CDR3 DNA reads TGTGCCGCCGGGACTAGCGGGCCGCAGTACTTC.

The chain combines TRBV9 with TRBJ2-7; TRBD1 or TRBD2 may be the D gene (5 bases each). Germline CDR1 reads SGDLS; CDR2 reads YYNGEE. V was shortened by 4 bases and J by 3 bases, with 14 bases between the two germline ends. The CDR3 totals 14 residues. The CDR3 reads CASSPPGAIYEQYF. CDR3 bases: TGTGCCAGCAGCCCCCCCGGGGCGATCTACGAGCAGTACTTC.

The chain joins TRBV6-6 to TRBJ1-5; no clear D. There are 15 residues in the CDR3. V gave up 2 bases and J gave up 4 bases, with 12 bases separating them. The germline V gene has CDR1 MNHNY and CDR2 SVGAGI (reference sequence). CDR3: CASSYRPNENQPQHF. For the CDR3, the DNA is TGTGCCAGCAGTTACCGGCCCAACGAGAATCAGCCCCAGCATTTT.

The chain recombines TRBV12-3 or TRBV12-4 with TRBJ2-1; TRBD1 matches 7 bases. CDR3 size: 14 residues. The junction had 11 bases not matched to a gene; V was cut back by 7 bases and J by 8 bases. CDR3 nucleotides: TGTGCCAGCACCCCGGGACAGCTTCTGGATGAGCAGTTCTTC. It encodes CASTPGQLLDEQFF.

The chain is built from TRBV7-3 and TRBJ2-3, with D uncertain. V lost 6 bases and J lost 4, with 14 bases in between. The CDR3 runs to 14 residues. Per the germline V gene, CDR1 is SGHTA and CDR2 is FQGTGA. CDR3 sequence (DNA): TGTGCCAGCAGTTCAGGACGAACGCCAGATACGCAGTATTTT. Protein: CASSSGRTPDTQYF.

The chain has TRBV29-1 and TRBJ2-1; D might be TRBD1 (5 bases). CDR1 SQVTM and CDR2 ANQGSEA come from the germline V gene. The CDR3 contains 17 residues. The ends were cut back, 1 base at V and 2 bases at J, with 18 bases in the middle. This CDR3 reads CSVEGSFDSVTYNEQFF. CDR3 nucleotides: TGCAGCGTTGAAGGATCCTTCGACAGTGTGACCTACAATGAGCAGTTCTTC.

The CDR3 DNA is TGCAGTGCTAGAGATTGGGCCCGAACTAATTTTCCGTTTTTT. Protein sequence: CSARDWARTNFPFF. The chain recombines TRBV20-1 with TRBJ1-4; D ambiguous. Trimming removed 0 bases at V and 16 bases at J, with 21 bases between. The CDR3 length is 14 residues. From germline, CDR1 is DFQATT and CDR2 SNEGSKA (reference sequence).

The chain recombines TRBV30 with TRBJ2-7; TRBD2 aligns across 9 bases. Trimming took 4 bases from V and 1 from J; bases not matched to a gene: 2. Germline CDR1 and CDR2: GTSNPN and SVGIG (reference sequence). The CDR3 runs to 13 residues. This chain's CDR3 is CAWTSGASYEQYF. CDR3 nucleotides: TGTGCCTGGACTAGCGGGGCATCCTACGAGCAGTACTTC. Variable domain in full (rest from reference TRBV30 and TRBJ2-7): SQTIHQWPATLVQPVGSPLSLECTVEGTSNPNLYWYRQAAGRGLQLLFYSVGIGQISSEVPQNLSASRPQDRQFILSSKKLLLSDSGFYLCAWTSGASYEQYFGPGTRLTVT.

The sample holds a few counts of this clonotype. This chain joins TRBV6-1 and TRBJ2-5; 7 bases map to TRBD2. Germline V CDR1 and CDR2: MNHNS, SASEGT. This CDR3 spans 16 amino acids. J gave up 0 bases and V 4 bases, and 8 bases lay outside the gene matches. The CDR3 DNA reads TGTGCCAGCAGTGGGGGGGACTACCGGTACCAAGAGACCCAGTACTTC. This gives the protein CASSGGDYRYQETQYF.

This clonotype has more than one count but fewer than ten. The genes are TRBV20-1 and TRBJ2-3, with 8 nucleotides matching TRBD2. The CDR3 length is 14 residues. The germline CDR1 and CDR2 sequences are DFQATT and SNEGSKA (reference sequence). The junction had 10 bases not matched to a gene; V was cut back by 3 bases and J by 8 bases. This CDR3 reads CSARTSGGARTQYF. The DNA of the CDR3 is TGCAGTGCTAGGACCAGCGGGGGTGCCCGTACGCAGTATTTT.

This clonotype appeared many times. The chain uses TRBV5-1 and TRBJ2-1; D gene ambiguous. With 6 bases removed from V and 11 bases from J, the gap between germline ends came to 24 bases. The germline gives CDR1 SGHRS, CDR2 YFSETQ. The CDR3 consists of 15 residues. The CDR3 DNA reads TGCGCCAGCACAGATACTGGTTACGGAACCCCCCAGCAGTTCTTC. Its translation: CASTDTGYGTPQQFF.

The V call is TRBV6-5, the J call TRBJ1-6; TRBD1 is a possible D gene (5 bases). The V end was cut by 6 bases, the J end by 6 bases, with 12 bases between. The CDR3 has 14 residues. CDR1 MNHEY and CDR2 SVGAGI come from the germline V gene. CDR3 bases: TGTGCCAGCAGGGGGGTGGGGTCTAATTCACCCCTCCACTTT. It translates to CASRGVGSNSPLHF.

The sample holds a few counts of this clonotype. The chain uses TRBV20-1 and TRBJ2-3, with D possibly TRBD2 on 7 matching bases. Germline loops: CDR1 DFQATT, CDR2 SNEGSKA (reference sequence). The V end lost 6 bases, the J end lost 5 bases, and 21 bases lay between the germline ends. This CDR3 has 15 residues. In nucleotides, the CDR3 is TGCAGTGCACTTTTTTGGGGGGGGCCCGGAGATACGCAGTATTTT. Protein sequence: CSALFWGGPGDTQYF.

J is TRBJ2-1 and V is TRBV4-2; perhaps TRBD2 as D (6 bases). This CDR3 region has 15 residues. Trimming pared 1 base from V and 7 bases from J, leaving 14 bases between. Germline loops: CDR1 LGHNA, CDR2 YNFKEQ. In DNA form, the CDR3 reads TGTGCCAGCAGCCAAGGGGGACTCCGAGTGAATGAGCAGTTCTTC. It encodes CASSQGGLRVNEQFF.

The chain couples TRBV12-3 or TRBV12-4 to TRBJ2-1; D not resolved. The CDR3 spans 20 residues. V was pared by 8 bases and J by 6 bases, with 35 bases between. Here the CDR3 reads CASLVSDIRDANAQANEQFF. The CDR3 region has the DNA TGTGCCAGCCTCGTCTCAGATATACGCGACGCGAACGCCCAAGCCAATGAGCAGTTCTTC.

The genes are TRBV7-2 and TRBJ2-5; D call uncertain. Germline V lookup: CDR1 SGHTA, CDR2 FQGNSA. CDR3 length: 13 residues. V was trimmed by 3 bases and J by 2 bases, leaving 7 bases between them. DNA of the CDR3: TGTGCCAGCAGCTTCCCCAGTCAAGAGACCCAGTACTTC. Translation: CASSFPSQETQYF.

This chain uses TRBV6-5 with TRBJ1-1, with 7 bases fitting TRBD1. Germline assignment: CDR1 MNHEY and CDR2 SVGAGI. After removal of 6 bases from V and 10 bases from J, the junction contained 14 bases not matched to a gene. CDR3 length: 14 amino acids. CDR3 residues: CASRGDRARGVAFF. The CDR3 DNA sequence: TGTGCCAGCAGGGGCGACAGGGCCAGGGGGGTAGCTTTCTTT.

The rearrangement joins TRBV7-6 to TRBJ2-7, with a tentative D call TRBD1 (5 bases). CDR3 length: 17 amino acids. Trimming shortened V by 5 bases and J by 0 bases, and 20 bases separated the two germline ends. The V gene's germline CDR1 is SGHVS and CDR2 FNYEAQ. The CDR3: CASSRMSGNQGSYEQYF. The CDR3 DNA sequence: TGTGCCAGCAGCCGAATGTCGGGCAACCAGGGCTCCTACGAGCAGTACTTC.

In its sample, this clonotype was seen once. CDR3 nucleotides: TGTGCCAGCTCACCACCAGGGACATATAGATCTGGGGCCAACGTCCTGACTTTC. It translates to CASSPPGTYRSGANVLTF. The chain recombines TRBV18 with TRBJ2-6; a possible D gene is TRBD1 (6 bases). From germline, CDR1 is KGHSH and CDR2 LQKENI. Between the trimmed V and J ends, which lost 0 bases and 1 base, there was a span of 13 bases. The CDR3 length is 18 residues.

The V gene is TRBV11-1, the J gene TRBJ2-3; D is perhaps TRBD2 (6 bases). The ends were cut back, 3 bases at V and 1 base at J, with 14 bases in the middle. The CDR3 spans 16 residues. CDR1 is SGHAT, CDR2 FQDESV, per germline (reference sequence). The CDR3 spells CASSFSAGSGTDTQYF. CDR3 in DNA: TGTGCCAGCAGCTTTTCGGCCGGGAGCGGCACAGATACGCAGTATTTT.

The chain employs TRBV9 and TRBJ2-1; a possible D gene is TRBD1 (5 bases). The CDR3 is 13 residues long. Germline V gene lookup returns CDR1 SGDLS and CDR2 YYNGEE. V was pared by 3 bases and J by 7 bases, with 11 bases between. The CDR3 protein is CASSEPPGNEQFF. In DNA, the CDR3 is TGTGCCAGCAGCGAGCCCCCAGGGAATGAGCAGTTCTTC.

This clonotype was recorded once. The V and J genes are TRBV5-1 and TRBJ2-7, with D unresolved. Trimming pared 5 bases from V and 7 bases from J, leaving 19 bases between. CDR1 and CDR2 (germline): SGHRS, YFSETQ. The CDR3 is 14 amino acids. DNA for the CDR3: TGCGCCAGCAGTTCGAGGAGTAGCACGGATGAGCAGTACTTC. The encoded protein is CASSSRSSTDEQYF. Complete variable domain (other parts from reference TRBV5-1 and TRBJ2-7): KAGVTQTPRYLIKTRGQQVTLSCSPISGHRSVSWYQQTPGQGLQFLFEYFSETQRNKGNFPGRFSGRQFSNSRSEMNVSTLELGDSALYLCASSSRSSTDEQYFGPGTRLTVT.

This clonotype was detected a few times. The gene calls are TRBV3-1 and TRBJ1-2; D gene unclear. This CDR3 spans 16 amino acids. Per germline, CDR1 LGHDT and CDR2 YNNKEL (reference sequence). Trimming left V 4 bases short and J 5 bases short, with 20 bases between. The CDR3 DNA sequence: TGTGCCAGCAGCCCTAGTAGAACAGAGAGACTTTATGGCTACACCTTC. Its protein product is CASSPSRTERLYGYTF.

The sample holds a few counts of this clonotype. The J gene is TRBJ2-6, the V gene TRBV7-9; maybe TRBD1 (5 bases). The CDR3 is 17 amino acids. Per germline, CDR1 SEHNR and CDR2 FQNEAQ (reference sequence). With 2 bases removed from V and 0 bases from J, the gap between germline ends came to 11 bases. The CDR3 reads CASSLRQGSSGANVLTF. The CDR3 DNA is TGTGCCAGCAGCTTACGTCAGGGTAGCTCTGGGGCCAACGTCCTGACTTTC. The full variable domain, completed using reference TRBV7-9 and TRBJ2-6, is DTGVSQNPRHKITKRGQNVTFRCDPISEHNRLYWYRQTLGQGPEFLTYFQNEAQLEKSRLLSDRFSAERPKGSFSTLEIQRTEQGDSAMYLCASSLRQGSSGANVLTFGAGSRLTVL.

This clonotype was seen more than once but under ten times. Germline and junction disagree at one end, which may indicate a read error. The gene calls are TRBV14 and TRBJ2-7; 8 bases align to TRBD2. The CDR3 spans 14 residues. CDR1 SGHDN and CDR2 FVKESK come from the germline V gene. CDR3 sequence reads: CASRQAGEAYEQYF. The DNA for the CDR3 is TGTGCCAGCAGACAAGCGGGAGAGGCTTACGAGCAGTACTTC.